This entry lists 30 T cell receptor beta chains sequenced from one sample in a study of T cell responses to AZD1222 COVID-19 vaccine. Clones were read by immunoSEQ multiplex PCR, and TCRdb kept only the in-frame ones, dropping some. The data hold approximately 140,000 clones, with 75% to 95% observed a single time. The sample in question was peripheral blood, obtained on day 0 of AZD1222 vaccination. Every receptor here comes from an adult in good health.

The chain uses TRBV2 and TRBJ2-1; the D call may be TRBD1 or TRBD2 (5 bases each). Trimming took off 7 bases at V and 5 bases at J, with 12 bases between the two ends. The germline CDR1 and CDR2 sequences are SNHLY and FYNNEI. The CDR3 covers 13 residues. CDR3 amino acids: CASIEGSHNEQFF. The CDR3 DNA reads TGTGCCAGCATCGAGGGGTCCCACAATGAGCAGTTCTTC.

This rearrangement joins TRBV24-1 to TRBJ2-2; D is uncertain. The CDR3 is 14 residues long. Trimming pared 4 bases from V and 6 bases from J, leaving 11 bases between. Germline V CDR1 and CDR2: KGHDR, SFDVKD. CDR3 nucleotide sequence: TGTGCCACCAGTGACCATTCCGAGGCCGGGGAGCTGTTTTTT. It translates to CATSDHSEAGELFF.

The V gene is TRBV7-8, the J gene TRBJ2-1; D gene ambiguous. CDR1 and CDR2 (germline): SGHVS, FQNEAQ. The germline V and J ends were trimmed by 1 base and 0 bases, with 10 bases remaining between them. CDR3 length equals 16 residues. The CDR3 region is CASSLVARSSYNEQFF. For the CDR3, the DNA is TGTGCCAGCAGCTTAGTTGCCAGGAGCTCCTACAATGAGCAGTTCTTC.

The CDR3 coding sequence is TGTGCCAGAAGCTTGCCGGGACAACGATCCTATAATTCACCCCTCCACTTT. This codes for CARSLPGQRSYNSPLHF. The rearrangement joins TRBV7-5 to TRBJ1-6; the table's D call, TRBD1, was not checked against the DNA. TRBV7-5 is deemed a pseudogene. This CDR3 has 17 residues.

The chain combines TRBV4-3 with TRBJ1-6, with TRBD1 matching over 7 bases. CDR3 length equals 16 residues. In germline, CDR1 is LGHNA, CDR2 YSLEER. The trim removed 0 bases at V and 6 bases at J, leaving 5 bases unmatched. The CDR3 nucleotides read TGCGCCAGCAGCCAAGATACAGGGGACGGTAATTCACCCCTCCACTTT. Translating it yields CASSQDTGDGNSPLHF.

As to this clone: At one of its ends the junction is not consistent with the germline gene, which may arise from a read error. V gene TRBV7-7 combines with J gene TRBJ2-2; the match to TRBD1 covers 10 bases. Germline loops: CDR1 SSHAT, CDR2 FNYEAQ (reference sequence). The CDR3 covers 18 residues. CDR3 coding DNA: TGTGCTAGCAGCTTAGTTCCCCGGGACAGGGGGAACACCGGGGAGCTGTTTTTT. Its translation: CASSLVPRDRGNTGELFF.

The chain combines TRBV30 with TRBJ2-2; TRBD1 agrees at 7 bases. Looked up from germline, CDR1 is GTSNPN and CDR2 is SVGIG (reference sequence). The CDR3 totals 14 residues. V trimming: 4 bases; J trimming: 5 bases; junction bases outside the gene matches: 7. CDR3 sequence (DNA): TGTGCCTGGAATAAGGACAGGCGGACCGGGGAGCTGTTTTTT. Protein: CAWNKDRRTGELFF.

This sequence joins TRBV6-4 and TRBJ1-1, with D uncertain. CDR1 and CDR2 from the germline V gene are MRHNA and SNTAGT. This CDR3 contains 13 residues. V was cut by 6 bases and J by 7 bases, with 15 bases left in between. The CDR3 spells CASRLESSGEAFF. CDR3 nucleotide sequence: TGTGCCAGCAGATTGGAGTCGTCAGGTGAAGCTTTCTTT.

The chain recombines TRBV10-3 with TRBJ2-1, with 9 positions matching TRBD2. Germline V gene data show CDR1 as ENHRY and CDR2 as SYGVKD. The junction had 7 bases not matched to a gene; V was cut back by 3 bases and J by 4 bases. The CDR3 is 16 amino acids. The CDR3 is CAISDGGRARYNEQFF. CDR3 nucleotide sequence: TGTGCCATCAGTGACGGCGGGAGGGCCAGATACAATGAGCAGTTCTTC.

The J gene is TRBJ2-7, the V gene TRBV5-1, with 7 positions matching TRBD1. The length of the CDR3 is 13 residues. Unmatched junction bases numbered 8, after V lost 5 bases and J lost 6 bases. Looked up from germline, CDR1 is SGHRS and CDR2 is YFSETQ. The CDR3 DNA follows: TGCGCCAGCAGGGAGCAGGGGGTGGTCGAGCAGTACTTC. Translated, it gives CASREQGVVEQYF. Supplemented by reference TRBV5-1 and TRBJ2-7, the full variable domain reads KAGVTQTPRYLIKTRGQQVTLSCSPISGHRSVSWYQQTPGQGLQFLFEYFSETQRNKGNFPGRFSGRQFSNSRSEMNVSTLELGDSALYLCASREQGVVEQYFGPGTRLTVT.

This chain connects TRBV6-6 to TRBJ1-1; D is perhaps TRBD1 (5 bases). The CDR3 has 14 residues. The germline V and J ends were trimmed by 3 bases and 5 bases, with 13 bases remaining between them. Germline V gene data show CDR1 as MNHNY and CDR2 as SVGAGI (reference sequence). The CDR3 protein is CASSYGKGWTEAFF. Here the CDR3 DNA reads TGTGCCAGCAGTTATGGGAAGGGGTGGACTGAAGCTTTCTTT.

The CDR3 nucleotides are TGTGCCAGCAGCTCATCAAGGGTGGGGGGACTCTCTGGAAACACCATATATTTT. Its protein product is CASSSSRVGGLSGNTIYF. The rearrangement uses TRBV7-2 and TRBJ1-3; possibly TRBD1 for D (5 bases). Trimming shortened V by 4 bases and J by 0 bases, and 19 bases separated the two germline ends. Germline loops: CDR1 SGHTA, CDR2 FQGNSA. CDR3 size: 18 residues.

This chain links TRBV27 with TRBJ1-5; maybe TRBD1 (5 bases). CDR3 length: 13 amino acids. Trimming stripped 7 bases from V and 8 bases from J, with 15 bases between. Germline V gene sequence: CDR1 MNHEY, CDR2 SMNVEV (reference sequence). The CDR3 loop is CASKGEGWEPQHF. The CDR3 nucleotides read TGTGCCAGCAAGGGAGAGGGGTGGGAGCCCCAGCATTTT.

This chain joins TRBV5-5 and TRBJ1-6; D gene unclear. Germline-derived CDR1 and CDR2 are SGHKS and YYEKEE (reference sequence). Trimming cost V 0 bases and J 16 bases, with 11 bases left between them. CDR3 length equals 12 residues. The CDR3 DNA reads TGTGCCAGCAGCTTGGCCTTAGGGCATCTCCACTTT. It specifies CASSLALGHLHF.

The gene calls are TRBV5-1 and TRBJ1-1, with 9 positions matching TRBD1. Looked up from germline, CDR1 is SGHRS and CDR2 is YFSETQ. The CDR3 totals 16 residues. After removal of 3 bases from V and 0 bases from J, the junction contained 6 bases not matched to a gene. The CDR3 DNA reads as TGCGCCAGCAGCTCAGGGACAGGGATAATGAACACTGAAGCTTTCTTT. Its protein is CASSSGTGIMNTEAFF.

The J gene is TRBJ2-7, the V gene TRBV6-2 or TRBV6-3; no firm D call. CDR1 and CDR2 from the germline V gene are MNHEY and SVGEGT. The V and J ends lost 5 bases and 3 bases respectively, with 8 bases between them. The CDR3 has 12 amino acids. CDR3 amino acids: CASSRTFYEQYF. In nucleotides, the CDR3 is TGTGCCAGCAGTCGAACTTTCTACGAGCAGTACTTC.

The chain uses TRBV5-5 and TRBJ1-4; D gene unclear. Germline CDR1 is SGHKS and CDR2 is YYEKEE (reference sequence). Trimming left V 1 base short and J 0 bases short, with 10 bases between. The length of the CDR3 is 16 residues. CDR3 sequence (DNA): TGTGCCAGCAGCTTGTCCAGGATTCCAACTAATGAAAAACTGTTTTTT. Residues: CASSLSRIPTNEKLFF.

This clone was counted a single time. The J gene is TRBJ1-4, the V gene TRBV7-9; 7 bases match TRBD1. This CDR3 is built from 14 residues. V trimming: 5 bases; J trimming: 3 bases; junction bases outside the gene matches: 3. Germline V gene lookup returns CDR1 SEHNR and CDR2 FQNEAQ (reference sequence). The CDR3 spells CASSPTGSNEKLFF. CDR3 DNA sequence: TGTGCCAGCAGCCCGACAGGGTCTAATGAAAAACTGTTTTTT.

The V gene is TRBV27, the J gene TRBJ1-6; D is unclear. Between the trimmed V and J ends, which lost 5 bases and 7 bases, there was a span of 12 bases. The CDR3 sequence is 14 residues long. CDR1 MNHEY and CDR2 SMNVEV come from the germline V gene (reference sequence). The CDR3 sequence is CASSPLPINSPLHF. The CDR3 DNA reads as TGTGCCAGCAGTCCCCTCCCAATCAATTCACCCCTCCACTTT.

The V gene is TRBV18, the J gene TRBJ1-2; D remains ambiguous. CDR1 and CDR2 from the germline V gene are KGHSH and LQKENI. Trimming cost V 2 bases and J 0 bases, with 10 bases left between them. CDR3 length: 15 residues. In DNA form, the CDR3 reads TGTGCCAGCTCACCAGTGTCAGACTCTAACTATGGCTACACCTTC. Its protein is CASSPVSDSNYGYTF.

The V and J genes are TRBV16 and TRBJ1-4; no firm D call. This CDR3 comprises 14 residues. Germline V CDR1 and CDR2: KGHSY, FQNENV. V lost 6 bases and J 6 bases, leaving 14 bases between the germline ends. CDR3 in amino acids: CASRMTVVDEKLFF. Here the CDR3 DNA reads TGTGCCAGCAGGATGACGGTAGTAGATGAAAAACTGTTTTTT. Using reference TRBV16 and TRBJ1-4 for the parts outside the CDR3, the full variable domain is GEEVAQTPKHLVRGEGQKAKLYCAPIKGHSYVFWYQQVLKNEFKFLISFQNENVFDETGMPKERFSAKCLPNSPCSLEIQATKLEDSAVYFCASRMTVVDEKLFFGSGTQLSVL.

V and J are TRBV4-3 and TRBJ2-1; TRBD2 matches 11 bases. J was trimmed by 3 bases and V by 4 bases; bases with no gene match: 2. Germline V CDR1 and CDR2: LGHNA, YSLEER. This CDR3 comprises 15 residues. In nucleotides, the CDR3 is TGCGCCAGCAGCCCGGGACTAGCGGACTACAATGAGCAGTTCTTC. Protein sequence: CASSPGLADYNEQFF.

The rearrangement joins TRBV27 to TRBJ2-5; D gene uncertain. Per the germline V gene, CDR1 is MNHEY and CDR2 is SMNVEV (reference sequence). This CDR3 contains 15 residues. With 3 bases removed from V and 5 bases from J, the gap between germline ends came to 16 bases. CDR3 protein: CASSLGRWGLETQYF. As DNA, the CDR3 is TGTGCCAGCAGTTTGGGCAGGTGGGGATTGGAGACCCAGTACTTC.

This CDR3 reads CASSLKQGPYEQYF. CDR3 nucleotides: TGTGCCAGCAGCTTGAAACAGGGGCCCTACGAGCAGTACTTC. V gene TRBV5-5 combines with J gene TRBJ2-7; 7 nucleotides line up with TRBD1. CDR1 and CDR2 from the germline V gene are SGHKS and YYEKEE (reference sequence). J lost 2 bases, V lost 1 base, and 3 bases had no gene match. The CDR3 sequence is 14 residues long. Based on the CDR3 plus reference TRBV5-5 and TRBJ2-7, the full variable domain is DAGVTQSPTHLIKTRGQQVTLRCSPISGHKSVSWYQQVLGQGPQFIFQYYEKEERGRGNFPDRFSARQFPNYSSELNVNALLLGDSALYLCASSLKQGPYEQYFGPGTRLTVT.

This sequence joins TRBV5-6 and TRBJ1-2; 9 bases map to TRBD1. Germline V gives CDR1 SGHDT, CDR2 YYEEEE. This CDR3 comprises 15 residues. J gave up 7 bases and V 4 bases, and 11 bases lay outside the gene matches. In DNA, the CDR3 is TGTGCCAGCAGCCTCGGGGGGACAGGGATTTTTGGCTACACCTTC. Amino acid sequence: CASSLGGTGIFGYTF.

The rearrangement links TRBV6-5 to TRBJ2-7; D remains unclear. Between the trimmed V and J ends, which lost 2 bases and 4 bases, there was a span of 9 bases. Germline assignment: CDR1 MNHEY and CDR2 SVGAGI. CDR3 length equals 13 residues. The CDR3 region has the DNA TGTGCCAGCAGTTACCGGAGACTTTACGAGCAGTACTTC. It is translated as CASSYRRLYEQYF.

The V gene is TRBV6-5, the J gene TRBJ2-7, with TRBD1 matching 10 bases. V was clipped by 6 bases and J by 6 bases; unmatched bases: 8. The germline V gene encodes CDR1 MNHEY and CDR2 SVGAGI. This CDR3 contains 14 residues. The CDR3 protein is CASRPGQGPAEQYF. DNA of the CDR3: TGTGCCAGCAGGCCGGGACAGGGGCCTGCCGAGCAGTACTTC.

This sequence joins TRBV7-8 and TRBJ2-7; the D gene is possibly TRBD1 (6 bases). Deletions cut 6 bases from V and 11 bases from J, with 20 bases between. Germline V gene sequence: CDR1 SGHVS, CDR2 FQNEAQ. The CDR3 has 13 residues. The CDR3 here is CASRVRGQGHEYF. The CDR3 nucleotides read TGTGCCAGCAGGGTCCGGGGACAAGGGCACGAGTACTTC.

The CDR3 bases are TGCGCCAGCAGCCCCGTCGGACTAGCGGGAGAGTGGTCCCAAGAGACCCAGTACTTC. It codes for CASSPVGLAGEWSQETQYF. The V call is TRBV4-1, the J call TRBJ2-5, with TRBD2 matching over 13 bases. V shed 4 bases, J shed 1 base, and the junction held 12 bases outside the gene matches. This CDR3 contains 19 residues. Germline CDR1 and CDR2: MGHRA and YSYEKL.

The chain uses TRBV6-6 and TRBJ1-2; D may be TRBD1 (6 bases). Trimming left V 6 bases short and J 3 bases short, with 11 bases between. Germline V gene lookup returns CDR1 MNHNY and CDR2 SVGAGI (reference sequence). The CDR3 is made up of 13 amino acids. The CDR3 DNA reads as TGTGCCAGCAGCCACAGACAGGACTATGGCTACACCTTC. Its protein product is CASSHRQDYGYTF.